The rows below give T cell receptor beta chains drawn from one sample of a study of lymphopenia after photon versus proton radiotherapy. Assay used: immunoSEQ multiplex PCR; TCRdb lists only in-frame clones, some missing. The table lists about 53,000 clones, around four fifths of them singletons. This material consisted of peripheral blood, taken from a patient treated with photon-based radiotherapy. The receptors here all came from a middle-aged man with gastric cancer. Each CDR3 is given with its conserved first and last residue. D genes are given only for firm matches. The size of a clone is reported for some rows only, either as once, few or many, or as a class for expanded clones.

size,length,D,J,V,CDR3,DNA
.,12,.,TRBJ1-4,TRBV6-5,CASRQANEKLFF,TGTGCCAGCAGGCAGGCAAATGAAAAACTGTTTTTT
once,16,.,TRBJ2-6,TRBV5-1,CASSSRYSGGANVLTF,TGCGCCAGCAGCTCCCGATATAGTGGTGGGGCCAACGTCCTGACTTTC
.,14,.,TRBJ2-1,TRBV5-1,CASKLFSEYNEQFF,TGCGCCAGCAAGTTGTTTAGCGAGTACAATGAGCAGTTCTTC
.,14,.,TRBJ1-2,TRBV2,CASSRTLGDYGYTF,TGTGCCAGCAGTCGGACTCTTGGGGACTATGGCTACACCTTC
.,12,.,TRBJ1-1,TRBV28,CASSLFTGEAFF,TGTGCCAGCAGTTTATTCACAGGCGAAGCTTTCTTT
once,16,TRBD2,TRBJ2-3,TRBV12-5,CASGRRSSGNTDTQYF,TGTGCTAGTGGTCGCCGTTCTAGCGGGAACACAGATACGCAGTATTTT
few,11,.,TRBJ1-2,TRBV20-1,CSAESGLGYTF,TGCAGTGCTGAGTCGGGGCTCGGCTACACCTTC
.,15,.,TRBJ2-5,TRBV18,CASSPISQGEETQYF,TGTGCCAGCTCACCAATATCACAGGGAGAAGAGACCCAGTACTTC
.,14,.,TRBJ2-5,TRBV19,CASSIGQLQETQYF,TGTGCCAGTAGTATAGGACAGCTACAAGAGACCCAGTACTTC
.,12,.,TRBJ2-1,TRBV28,CASSTPGSMQFF,TGTGCCAGCAGTACCCCCGGGAGCATGCAGTTCTTC
.,15,.,TRBJ1-2,TRBV6-5,CASSYSTVQIYGYTF,TGTGCCAGCAGTTACTCTACCGTACAGATCTATGGCTACACCTTC
.,15,.,TRBJ2-2,TRBV30,CAWKGEASNTGELFF,TGTGCCTGGAAGGGGGAGGCCTCGAACACCGGGGAGCTGTTTTTT
.,14,TRBD2,TRBJ2-7,TRBV19,CASSIRTSEYEQYF,TGTGCCAGTAGTATCCGGACTAGCGAGTACGAGCAGTACTTC
few,14,.,TRBJ2-6,TRBV10-1,CASIAQSRANVLTF,TGCGCCAGCATCGCACAAAGTCGGGCCAACGTCCTGACTTTC
.,13,.,TRBJ1-3,TRBV28,CASSTGVHGTIYF,TGTGCCAGCAGTACCGGAGTGCATGGGACCATATATTTT
.,11,.,TRBJ1-1,TRBV5-6,CASSFAAEAFF,TGTGCCAGCAGCTTTGCCGCTGAAGCTTTCTTT
.,12,.,TRBJ1-2,TRBV4-2,CASSQVSYGYTF,TGTGCCAGCAGCCAAGTGTCCTATGGCTACACCTTC
.,15,TRBD1,TRBJ1-5,TRBV5-8,CASSLGTGGSQPQHF,TGTGCCAGCAGCTTGGGGACAGGGGGCAGCCAGCCCCAGCATTTT
.,16,TRBD1,TRBJ1-1,TRBV18,CASSRSRDRLNTEAFF,TGTGCCAGCTCACGATCCCGGGACAGGCTGAACACTGAAGCTTTCTTT
.,15,.,TRBJ2-2,TRBV6-1,CASSESGHYTGELFF,TGTGCCAGCAGTGAATCCGGACATTACACCGGGGAGCTGTTTTTT
.,12,.,TRBJ1-5,TRBV6-5,CASSQGNQPQHF,TGTGCCAGCAGTCAGGGGAATCAGCCCCAGCATTTT
once,14,.,TRBJ2-3,TRBV11-2,CASSLGYSTDTQYF,TGTGCCAGCAGCTTAGGATATAGCACAGATACGCAGTATTTT
.,13,TRBD1,TRBJ1-1,TRBV6-6,CASGGTGRTEAFF,TGTGCCAGCGGAGGGACAGGGCGGACTGAAGCTTTCTTT
.,15,.,TRBJ1-5,TRBV5-5,CASSLSDYSNQPQHF,TGTGCCAGCAGCTTGTCTGACTATAGCAATCAGCCCCAGCATTTT
.,10,.,TRBJ2-7,TRBV6-1,CASSAYEQYF,TGTGCCAGCAGCGCCTACGAGCAGTACTTC
.,13,TRBD1,TRBJ1-4,TRBV19,CATQTGNEEKLFF,TGTGCCACCCAGACAGGGAATGAAGAAAAACTGTTTTTT
few,14,.,TRBJ1-5,TRBV4-1,CASSQVPMVVAQHF,TGCGCCAGCAGCCAAGTGCCGATGGTGGTGGCCCAGCATTTT
.,14,.,TRBJ2-3,TRBV7-2,CASRRSVGTDTQYF,TGTGCCAGCAGACGGAGTGTGGGCACAGATACGCAGTATTTT
.,17,.,TRBJ2-1,TRBV4-1,CASSQGIFGSSYNEQFF,TGCGCCAGCAGCCAAGGGATTTTCGGGAGCTCCTACAATGAGCAGTTCTTC
.,14,TRBD1,TRBJ2-7,TRBV4-3,CASSQTGNWYEQYF,TGCGCCAGCAGCCAGACAGGGAATTGGTACGAGCAGTACTTC
.,15,TRBD1,TRBJ2-2,TRBV5-6,CASSFGTGGTGELFF,TGTGCCAGCAGCTTTGGGACAGGGGGCACCGGGGAGCTGTTTTTT
.,14,.,TRBJ1-1,TRBV19,CASSRPEMNTEAFF,TGTGCCAGTAGTCGTCCAGAGATGAACACTGAAGCTTTCTTT
.,14,TRBD1,TRBJ1-2,TRBV27,CASSARQGSYGYTF,TGTGCCAGCAGTGCGAGACAGGGGTCCTATGGCTACACCTTC
.,13,TRBD1,TRBJ2-5,TRBV19,CASGGDSQETQYF,TGTGCCAGTGGTGGGGACAGCCAAGAGACCCAGTACTTC
.,17,.,TRBJ1-1,TRBV4-1,CASSPLVRGGVNTEAFF,TGCGCCAGCAGCCCGCTGGTCCGGGGAGGGGTGAACACTGAAGCTTTCTTT
once,15,.,TRBJ2-7,TRBV7-8,CASSPDSLSSYEQYF,TGTGCCAGCAGCCCGGACAGCCTTAGCTCCTACGAGCAGTACTTC
.,15,.,TRBJ2-1,TRBV5-5,CASSQDYPPYNEQFF,TGTGCCAGCAGCCAGGACTACCCCCCCTACAATGAGCAGTTCTTC
.,14,TRBD2,TRBJ2-1,TRBV10-1,CASSGGLAGDEQFF,TGCGCCAGCAGTGGGGGACTAGCGGGCGATGAGCAGTTCTTC
.,11,TRBD2,TRBJ2-1,TRBV2,CASTRLAGVFF,TGTGCCAGCACCCGACTAGCGGGAGTGTTCTTC
.,14,TRBD1,TRBJ2-7,TRBV13,CASRTTGGSYEQYF,TGTGCCAGCAGGACGACAGGGGGCTCCTACGAGCAGTACTTC
few,17,TRBD2,TRBJ2-3,TRBV19,CASSIRTSGFSTDTQYF,TGTGCCAGTAGTATCCGGACTAGCGGGTTTAGCACAGATACGCAGTATTTT
.,14,TRBD1,TRBJ2-7,TRBV7-2,CASSLMRQGYEQYF,TGTGCCAGCAGCTTAATGCGACAGGGCTACGAGCAGTACTTC
few,16,.,TRBJ2-6,TRBV9,CASSDRPASGANVLTF,TGTGCCAGCAGCGACCGACCCGCCTCTGGGGCCAACGTCCTGACTTTC
.,15,TRBD1,TRBJ2-2,TRBV5-4,CASSSRQGHTGELFF,TGTGCCAGCAGCTCCCGACAGGGACACACCGGGGAGCTGTTTTTT
.,15,.,TRBJ2-1,TRBV2,CASSAQKVSYNEQFF,TGTGCCAGCAGTGCCCAAAAGGTCTCCTACAATGAGCAGTTCTTC
once,15,.,TRBJ2-7,TRBV10-1,CASSENPSSGYEQYF,TGCGCCAGCAGTGAGAACCCCAGTAGCGGCTACGAGCAGTACTTC